This TCR beta chain was sequenced in a study of T cells in Graves' hyperthyroidism and ophthalmopathy. RNA transcripts were the template for amplifying TCR beta CDR3 regions. With the HTBI primer set, the TCR CDR3 went through a first round of RT-PCR. Each CDR3 protein gets one entry after TCRdb re-called the multiplex PCR reads with MiXCR. The sample carries 400,000 to 500,000 distinct CDR3 sequences, around an eighth recorded once. With V trimmed by 1 base and J by 8 bases, 6 bases remained unmatched. CDR1 SGHDT and CDR2 YYEEEE come from the germline V gene. The CDR3 extends over 15 amino acids. Out of approximately 10 ml of fresh peripheral blood came the PBMCs.

The receptor's source is a woman under 30 with Graves' hyperthyroidism. The specimen was blood. The chain has TRBV5-6 and TRBJ1-5, with 10 bases identical to TRBD1. Here the CDR3 DNA reads TGTGCCAGCAGCTTGTTCGGGACAGGGGACAAGCCCCAGCATTTT. This encodes CASSLFGTGDKPQHF.